This T cell receptor (beta chain) was recovered during a study of T cell repertoires in cytomegalovirus infection. Study results and limitations: There were HLA-C-restricted CMV-specific TCR beta clonotypes dominating the ex vivo response.

The V gene's germline CDR1 is SEHNR and CDR2 FQNEAQ (reference sequence). CDR3 length equals 14 residues. With V trimmed by 6 bases and J by 2 bases, 3 bases remained unmatched. MiXCR, run by TCRdb on the reads, gives a single entry per CDR3 protein. The table includes roughly 920,000 distinct CDR3 sequences, less than 40% detected once. This clonotype was detected once. Its antigen is unidentified. This clonotype originated in a human donor in good health (CMV status not recorded). Some clones in this sample may be carry-over from other donors' samples. The V gene is TRBV7-9, the J gene TRBJ1-3, with 8 bases matching TRBD1. Sequencing used cultured CD8+ T cells from PBMCs, obtained from culture after CMV antigen stimulation. CDR3 DNA: TGTGCCAGCAGGGGGACAGGCCCTGGAAACACCATATATTTT. Its protein is CASRGTGPGNTIYF. The whole variable domain, remainder taken from reference TRBV7-9 and TRBJ1-3, is DTGVSQNPRHKITKRGQNVTFRCDPISEHNRLYWYRQTLGQGPEFLTYFQNEAQLEKSRLLSDRFSAERPKGSFSTLEIQRTEQGDSAMYLCASRGTGPGNTIYFGEGSWLTVV.